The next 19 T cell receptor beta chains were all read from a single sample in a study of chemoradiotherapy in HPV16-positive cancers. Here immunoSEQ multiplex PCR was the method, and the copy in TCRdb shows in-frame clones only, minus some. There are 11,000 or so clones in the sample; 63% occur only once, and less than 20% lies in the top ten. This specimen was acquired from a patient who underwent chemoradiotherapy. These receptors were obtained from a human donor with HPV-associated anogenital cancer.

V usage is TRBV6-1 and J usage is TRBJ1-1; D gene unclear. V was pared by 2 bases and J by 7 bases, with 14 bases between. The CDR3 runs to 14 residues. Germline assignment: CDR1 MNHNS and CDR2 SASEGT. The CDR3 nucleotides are TGTGCCAGCAGTGAAAAAGGGCAGGATGGTGAAGCTTTCTTT. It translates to CASSEKGQDGEAFF.

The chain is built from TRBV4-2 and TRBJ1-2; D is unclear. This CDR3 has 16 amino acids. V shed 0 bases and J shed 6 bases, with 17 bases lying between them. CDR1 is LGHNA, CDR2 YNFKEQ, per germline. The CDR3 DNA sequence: TGTGCCAGCAGCCAAGACACGAGGATGATTATAAATGGCTACACCTTC. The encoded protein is CASSQDTRMIINGYTF.

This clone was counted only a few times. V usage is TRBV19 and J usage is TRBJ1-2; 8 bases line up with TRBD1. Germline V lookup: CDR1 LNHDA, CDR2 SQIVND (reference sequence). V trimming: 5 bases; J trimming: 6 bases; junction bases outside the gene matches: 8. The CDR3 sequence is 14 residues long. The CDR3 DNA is TGTGCCAGTAGTTCTACGGACAGGGACCATGGCTACACCTTC. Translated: CASSSTDRDHGYTF. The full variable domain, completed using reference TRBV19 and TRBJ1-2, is DGGITQSPKYLFRKEGQNVTLSCEQNLNHDAMYWYRQDPGQGLRLIYYSQIVNDFQKGDIAEGYSVSREKKESFPLTVTSAQKNPTAFYLCASSSTDRDHGYTFGSGTRLTVV.

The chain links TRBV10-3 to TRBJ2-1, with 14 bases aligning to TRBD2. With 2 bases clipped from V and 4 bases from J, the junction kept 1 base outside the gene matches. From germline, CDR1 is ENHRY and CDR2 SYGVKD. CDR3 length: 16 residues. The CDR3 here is CAISEGTSGGYNEQFF. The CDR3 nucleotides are TGTGCCATCAGTGAGGGGACTAGCGGGGGTTACAATGAGCAGTTCTTC.

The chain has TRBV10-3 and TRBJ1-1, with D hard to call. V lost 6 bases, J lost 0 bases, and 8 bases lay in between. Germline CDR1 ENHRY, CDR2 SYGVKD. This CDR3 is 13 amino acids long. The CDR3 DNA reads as TGTGCCATCAGGGAAGCACTGAACACTGAAGCTTTCTTT. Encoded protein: CAIREALNTEAFF.

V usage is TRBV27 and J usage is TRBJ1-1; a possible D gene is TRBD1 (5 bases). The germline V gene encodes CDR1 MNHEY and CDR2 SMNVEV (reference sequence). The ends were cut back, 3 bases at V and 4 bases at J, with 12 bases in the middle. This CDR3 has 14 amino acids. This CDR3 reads CASSFRGVGTEAFF. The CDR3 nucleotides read TGTGCCAGCAGTTTTCGGGGGGTAGGCACTGAAGCTTTCTTT.

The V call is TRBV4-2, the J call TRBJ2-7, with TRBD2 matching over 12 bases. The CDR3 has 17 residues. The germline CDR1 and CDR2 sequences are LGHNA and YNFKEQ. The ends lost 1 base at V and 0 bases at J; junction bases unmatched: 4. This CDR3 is CASSQGLAGGISYEQYF. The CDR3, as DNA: TGTGCCAGCAGCCAAGGGCTAGCGGGGGGGATCTCCTACGAGCAGTACTTC.

The CDR3 DNA reads as TGTGCCAGCAGCCCAGGGACAGACGAAAACACCATATATTTT. The encoded protein is CASSPGTDENTIYF. V and J are TRBV7-6 and TRBJ1-3; 7 bases fit TRBD1. Unmatched junction bases numbered 7, after V lost 5 bases and J lost 6 bases. In germline, CDR1 is SGHVS, CDR2 FNYEAQ. The CDR3 runs to 14 residues.

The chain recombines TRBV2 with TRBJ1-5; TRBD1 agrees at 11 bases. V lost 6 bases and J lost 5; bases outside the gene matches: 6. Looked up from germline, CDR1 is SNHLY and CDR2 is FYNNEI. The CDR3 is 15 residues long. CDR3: CASSGRTGGDQPQHF. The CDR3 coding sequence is TGTGCCAGCAGCGGTAGGACAGGGGGCGATCAGCCCCAGCATTTT.

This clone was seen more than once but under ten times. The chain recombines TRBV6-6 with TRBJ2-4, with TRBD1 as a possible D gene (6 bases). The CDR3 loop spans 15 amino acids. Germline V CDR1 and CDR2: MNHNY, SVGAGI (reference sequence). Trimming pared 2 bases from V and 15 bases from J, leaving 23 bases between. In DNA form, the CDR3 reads TGTGCCAGCAGTTACGCCGGAGACAGGACCACCCCAGGGTACTTC. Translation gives CASSYAGDRTTPGYF.

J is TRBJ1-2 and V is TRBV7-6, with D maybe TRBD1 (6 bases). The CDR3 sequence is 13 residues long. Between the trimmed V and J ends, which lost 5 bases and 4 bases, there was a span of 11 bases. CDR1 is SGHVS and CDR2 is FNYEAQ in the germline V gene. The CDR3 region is CASSEGERYGYTF. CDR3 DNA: TGTGCCAGCAGCGAGGGGGAACGCTATGGCTACACCTTC.

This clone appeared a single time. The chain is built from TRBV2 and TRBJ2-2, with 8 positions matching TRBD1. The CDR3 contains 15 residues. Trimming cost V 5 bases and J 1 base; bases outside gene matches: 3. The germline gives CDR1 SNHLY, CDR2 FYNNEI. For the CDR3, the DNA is TGTGCCAGCAGTCAGGGACAGGTGAACACCGGGGAGCTGTTTTTT. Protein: CASSQGQVNTGELFF. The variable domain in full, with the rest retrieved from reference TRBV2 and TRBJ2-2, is EPEVTQTPSHQVTQMGQEVILRCVPISNHLYFYWYRQILGQKVEFLVSFYNNEISEKSEIFDDQFSVERPDGSNFTLKIRSTKLEDSAMYFCASSQGQVNTGELFFGEGSRLTVL.

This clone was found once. The CDR3 DNA is TGTGCCATCAGTGAGTCAGGGTGGGGAAACACCATATATTTT. Its protein is CAISESGWGNTIYF. V and J are TRBV10-3 and TRBJ1-3; D remains ambiguous. V lost 0 bases and J lost 4, with 7 bases in between. The CDR3 contains 14 residues. Germline V gene sequence: CDR1 ENHRY, CDR2 SYGVKD.

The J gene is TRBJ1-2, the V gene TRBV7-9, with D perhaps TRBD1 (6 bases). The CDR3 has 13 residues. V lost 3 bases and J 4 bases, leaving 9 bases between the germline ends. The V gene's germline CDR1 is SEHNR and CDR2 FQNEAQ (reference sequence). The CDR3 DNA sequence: TGTGCCAGCAGCTTCAGGGGCGGCTATGGCTACACCTTC. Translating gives CASSFRGGYGYTF.

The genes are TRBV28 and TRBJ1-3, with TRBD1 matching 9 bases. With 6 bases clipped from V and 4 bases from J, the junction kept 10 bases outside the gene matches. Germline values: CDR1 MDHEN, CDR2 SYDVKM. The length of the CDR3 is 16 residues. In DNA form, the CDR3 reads TGTGCCAGCAGCTCCTACCTCGGGACAGGGGGAAACACCATATATTTT. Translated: CASSSYLGTGGNTIYF.

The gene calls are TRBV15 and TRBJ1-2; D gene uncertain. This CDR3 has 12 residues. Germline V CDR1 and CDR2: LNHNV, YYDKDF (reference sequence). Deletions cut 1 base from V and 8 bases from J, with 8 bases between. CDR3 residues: CATSRAGSGYTF. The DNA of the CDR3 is TGTGCCACCAGCAGAGCTGGGTCGGGCTACACCTTC.

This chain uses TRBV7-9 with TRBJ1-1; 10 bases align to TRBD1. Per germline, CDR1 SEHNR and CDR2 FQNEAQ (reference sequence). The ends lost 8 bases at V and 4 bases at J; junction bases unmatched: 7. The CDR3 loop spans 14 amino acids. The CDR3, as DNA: TGTGCCAGCGGAGTGACAGGGGGCCGCACTGAAGCTTTCTTT. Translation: CASGVTGGRTEAFF.

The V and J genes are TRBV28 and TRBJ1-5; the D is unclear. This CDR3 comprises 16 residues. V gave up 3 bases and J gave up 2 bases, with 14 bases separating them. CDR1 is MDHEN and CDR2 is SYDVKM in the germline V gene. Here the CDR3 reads CASSFGLFEGNQPQHF. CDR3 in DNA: TGTGCCAGCAGTTTCGGGTTATTTGAGGGCAATCAGCCCCAGCATTTT.

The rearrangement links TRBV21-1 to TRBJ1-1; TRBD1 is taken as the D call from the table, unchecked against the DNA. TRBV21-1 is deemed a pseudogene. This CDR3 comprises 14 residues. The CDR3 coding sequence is TGTGCCAGGCAACCAGGGATTCCGAACACTGAAGCTTTCTTT. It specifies CARQPGIPNTEAFF.